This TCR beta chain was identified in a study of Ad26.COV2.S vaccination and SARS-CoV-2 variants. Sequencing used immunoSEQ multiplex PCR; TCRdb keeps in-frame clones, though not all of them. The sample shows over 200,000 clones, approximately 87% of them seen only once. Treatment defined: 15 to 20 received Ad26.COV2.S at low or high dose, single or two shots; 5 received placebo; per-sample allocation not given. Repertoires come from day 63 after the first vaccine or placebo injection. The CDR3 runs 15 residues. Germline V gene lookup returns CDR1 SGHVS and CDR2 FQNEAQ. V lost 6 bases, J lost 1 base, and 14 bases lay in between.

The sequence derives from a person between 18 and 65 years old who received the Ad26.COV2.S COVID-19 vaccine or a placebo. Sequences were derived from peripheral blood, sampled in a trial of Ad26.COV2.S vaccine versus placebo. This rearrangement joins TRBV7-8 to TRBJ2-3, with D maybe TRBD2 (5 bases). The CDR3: CASSIGSARTDTQYF. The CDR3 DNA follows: TGTGCCAGCAGTATAGGTAGCGCGCGCACAGATACGCAGTATTTT.